The present entry profiles one T cell receptor beta chain with its context. No antigen is known for it. Terminally differentiated effector memory CD45RA+ cells were left out of the naive CD8 fraction, which was CD45RO-negative and positively selected for CCR7. Generated by immunoSEQ multiplex PCR, the TCRdb table keeps only in-frame clones and is missing some. Of about 820,000 clones in the sample, roughly 92% were seen once. The data are from a study of shared clonotypes between healthy human individuals. Study-wide context: The plates for each donor numbered three CD4 naive, three CD4 memory, two CD8 naive and one CD8 memory.

Whole-study results and caveats: Rarefaction indicated that sorted-subset sequencing remained incomplete although depth was large. Non-shared clonotypes showed lower generation probabilities than clonotypes common to all four donors.

Sequenced input: naive CD8+ T cells sorted from blood. The TCR originated in a man younger than 45 in good health.

This CDR3 reads CASSFGLGSSYEQYF. The CDR3 nucleotides read TGTGCCAGCAGCTTCGGACTGGGGAGCTCCTACGAGCAGTACTTC. The chain links TRBV7-6 to TRBJ2-7; TRBD2 is a possible D gene (5 bases). The CDR3 extends over 15 amino acids. The V and J ends lost 3 bases and 0 bases respectively, with 12 bases between them. Germline assignment: CDR1 SGHVS and CDR2 FNYEAQ.